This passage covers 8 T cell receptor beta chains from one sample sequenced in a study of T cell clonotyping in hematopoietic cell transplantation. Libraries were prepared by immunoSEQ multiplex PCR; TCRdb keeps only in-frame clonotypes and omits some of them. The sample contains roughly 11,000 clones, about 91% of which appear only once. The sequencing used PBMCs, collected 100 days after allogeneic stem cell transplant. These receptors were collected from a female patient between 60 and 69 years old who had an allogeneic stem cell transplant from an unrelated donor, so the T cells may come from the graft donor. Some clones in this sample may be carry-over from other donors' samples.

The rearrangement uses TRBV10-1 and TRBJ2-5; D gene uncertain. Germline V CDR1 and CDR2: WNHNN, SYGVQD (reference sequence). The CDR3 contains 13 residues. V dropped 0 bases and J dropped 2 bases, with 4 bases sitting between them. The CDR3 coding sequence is TGCGCCAGCAGTGAGTCTGGGCAAGAGACCCAGTACTTC. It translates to CASSESGQETQYF.

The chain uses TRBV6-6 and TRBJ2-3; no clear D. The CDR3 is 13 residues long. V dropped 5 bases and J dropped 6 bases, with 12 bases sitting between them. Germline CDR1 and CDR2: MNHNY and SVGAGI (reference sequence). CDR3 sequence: CASSHLGSDTQYF. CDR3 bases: TGTGCCAGCAGTCACCTTGGTTCCGATACGCAGTATTTT.

CDR3 bases: TGCGCCAGCAGCCAAGATTCTAGCGGGAGGGCCTGGGACAATGAGCAGTTCTTC. Amino acids: CASSQDSSGRAWDNEQFF. The genes are TRBV4-1 and TRBJ2-1; 12 bases agree with TRBD2. The CDR3 has 18 residues. Germline CDR1 reads MGHRA; CDR2 reads YSYEKL. V lost 0 bases and J lost 5; bases outside the gene matches: 8.

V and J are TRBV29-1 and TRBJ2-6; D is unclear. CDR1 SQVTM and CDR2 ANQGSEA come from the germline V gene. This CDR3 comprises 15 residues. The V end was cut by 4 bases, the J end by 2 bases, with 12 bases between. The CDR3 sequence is CSVGAGYAGANVLTF. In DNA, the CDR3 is TGCAGCGTTGGTGCAGGTTACGCTGGGGCCAACGTCCTGACTTTC.

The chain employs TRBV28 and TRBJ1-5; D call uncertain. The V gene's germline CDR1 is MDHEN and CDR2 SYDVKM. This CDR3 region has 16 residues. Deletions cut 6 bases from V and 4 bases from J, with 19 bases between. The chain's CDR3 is CASRPRRGFRNQPQHF. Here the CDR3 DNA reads TGTGCCAGCAGGCCTCGTCGGGGATTCCGGAATCAGCCCCAGCATTTT.

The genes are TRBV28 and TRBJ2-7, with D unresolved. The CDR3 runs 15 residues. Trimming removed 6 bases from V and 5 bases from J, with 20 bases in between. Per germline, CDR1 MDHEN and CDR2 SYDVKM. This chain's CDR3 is CASRPSPVPGNEQYF. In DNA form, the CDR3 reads TGTGCCAGCAGACCCAGCCCCGTCCCAGGCAACGAGCAGTACTTC.

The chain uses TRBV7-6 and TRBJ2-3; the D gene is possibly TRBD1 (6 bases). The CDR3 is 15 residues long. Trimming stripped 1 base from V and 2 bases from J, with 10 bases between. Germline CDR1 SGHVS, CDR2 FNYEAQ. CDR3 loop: CASSLGGQTTDTQYF. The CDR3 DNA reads TGTGCCAGCAGCTTAGGGGGACAAACCACAGATACGCAGTATTTT.

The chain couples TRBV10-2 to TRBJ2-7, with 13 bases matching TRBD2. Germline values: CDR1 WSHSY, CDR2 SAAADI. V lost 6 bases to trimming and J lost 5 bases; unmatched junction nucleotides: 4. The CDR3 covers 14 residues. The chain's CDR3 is CASRLAGGPHEQYF. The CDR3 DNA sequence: TGCGCCAGCAGACTAGCGGGAGGGCCCCACGAGCAGTACTTC.